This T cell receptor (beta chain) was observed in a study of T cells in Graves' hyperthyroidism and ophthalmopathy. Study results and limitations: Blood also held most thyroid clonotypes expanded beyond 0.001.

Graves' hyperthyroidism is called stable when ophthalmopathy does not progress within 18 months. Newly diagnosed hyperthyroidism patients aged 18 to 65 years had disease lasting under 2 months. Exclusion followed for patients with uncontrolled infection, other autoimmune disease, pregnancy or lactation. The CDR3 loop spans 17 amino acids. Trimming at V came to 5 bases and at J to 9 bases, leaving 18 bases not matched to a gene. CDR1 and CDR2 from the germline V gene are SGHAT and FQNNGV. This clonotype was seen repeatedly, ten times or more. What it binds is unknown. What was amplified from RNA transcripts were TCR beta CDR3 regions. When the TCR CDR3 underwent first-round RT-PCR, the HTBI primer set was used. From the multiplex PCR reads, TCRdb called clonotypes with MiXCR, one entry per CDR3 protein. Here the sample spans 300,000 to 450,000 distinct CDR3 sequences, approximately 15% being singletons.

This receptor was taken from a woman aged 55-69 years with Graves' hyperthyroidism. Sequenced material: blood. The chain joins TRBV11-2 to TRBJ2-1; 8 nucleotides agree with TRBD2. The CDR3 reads CASSVRLPGLVIGEQFF. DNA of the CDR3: TGTGCCAGCAGCGTGCGACTACCGGGACTAGTGATCGGTGAGCAGTTCTTC.